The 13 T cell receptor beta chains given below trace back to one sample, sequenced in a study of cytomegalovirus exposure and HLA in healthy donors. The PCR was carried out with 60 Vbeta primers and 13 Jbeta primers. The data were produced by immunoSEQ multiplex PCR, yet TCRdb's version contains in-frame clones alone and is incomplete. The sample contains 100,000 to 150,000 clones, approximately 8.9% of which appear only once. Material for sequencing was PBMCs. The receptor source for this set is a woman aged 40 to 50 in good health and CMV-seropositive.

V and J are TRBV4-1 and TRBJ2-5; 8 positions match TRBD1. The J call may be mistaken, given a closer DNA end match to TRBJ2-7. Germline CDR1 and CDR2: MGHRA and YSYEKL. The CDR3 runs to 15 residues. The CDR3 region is CASSQDLGTGYEQYF. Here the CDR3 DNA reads TGCGCCAGCAGCCAAGATCTGGGGACAGGCTACGAGCAGTACTTC.

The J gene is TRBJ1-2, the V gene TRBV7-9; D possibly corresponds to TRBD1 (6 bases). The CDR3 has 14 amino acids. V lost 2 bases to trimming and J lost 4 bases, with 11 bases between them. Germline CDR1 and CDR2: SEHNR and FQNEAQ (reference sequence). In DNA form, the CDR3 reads TGTGCCAGCAGCTTAAAGACAGGTCCCTATGGCTACACCTTC. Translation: CASSLKTGPYGYTF.

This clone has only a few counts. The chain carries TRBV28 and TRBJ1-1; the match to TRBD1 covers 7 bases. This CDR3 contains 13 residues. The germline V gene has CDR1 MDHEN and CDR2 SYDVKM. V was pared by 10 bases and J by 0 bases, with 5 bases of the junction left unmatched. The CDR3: CATGGTMNTEAFF. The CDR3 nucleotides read TGTGCCACAGGGGGGACCATGAACACTGAAGCTTTCTTT.

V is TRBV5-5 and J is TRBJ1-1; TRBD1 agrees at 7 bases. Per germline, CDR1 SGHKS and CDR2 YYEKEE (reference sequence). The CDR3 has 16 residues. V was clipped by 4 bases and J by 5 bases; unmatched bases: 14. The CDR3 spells CASSPYPTGVGTEAFF. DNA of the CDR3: TGTGCCAGCAGCCCCTACCCCACAGGGGTAGGGACTGAAGCTTTCTTT.

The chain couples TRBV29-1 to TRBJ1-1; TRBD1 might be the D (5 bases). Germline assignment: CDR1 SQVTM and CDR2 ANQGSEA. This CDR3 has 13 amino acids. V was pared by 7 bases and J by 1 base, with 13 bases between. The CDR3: CSAGRGSNTEAFF. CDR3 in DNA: TGCAGCGCTGGAAGGGGTTCGAACACTGAAGCTTTCTTT.

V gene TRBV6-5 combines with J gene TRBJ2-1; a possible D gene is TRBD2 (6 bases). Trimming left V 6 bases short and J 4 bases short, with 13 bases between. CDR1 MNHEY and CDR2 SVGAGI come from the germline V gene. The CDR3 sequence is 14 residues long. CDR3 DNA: TGTGCCAGCAGGGAGGGGATTGTATACAATGAGCAGTTCTTC. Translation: CASREGIVYNEQFF.

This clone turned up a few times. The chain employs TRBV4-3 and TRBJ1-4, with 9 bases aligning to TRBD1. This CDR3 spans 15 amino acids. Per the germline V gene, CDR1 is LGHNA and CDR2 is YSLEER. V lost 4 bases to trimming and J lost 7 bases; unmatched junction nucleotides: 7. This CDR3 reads CASSLNRGRGEKLFF. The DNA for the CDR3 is TGCGCCAGCAGCCTAAACAGGGGGCGGGGTGAAAAACTGTTTTTT.

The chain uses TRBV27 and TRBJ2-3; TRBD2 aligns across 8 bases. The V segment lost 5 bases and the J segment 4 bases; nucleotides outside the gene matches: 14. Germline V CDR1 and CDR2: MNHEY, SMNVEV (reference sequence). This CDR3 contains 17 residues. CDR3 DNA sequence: TGTGCCAGCAGTCCATCCCCCCGCGGGGGGTTGCCAGATACGCAGTATTTT. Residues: CASSPSPRGGLPDTQYF.

The CDR3 protein is CSASTGFRNEQFF. The CDR3 coding sequence is TGCAGCGCCTCGACAGGGTTTAGAAATGAGCAGTTCTTC. The chain employs TRBV29-1 and TRBJ2-1; 7 nucleotides align to TRBD1. V was pared by 7 bases and J by 7 bases, with 10 bases of the junction left unmatched. Germline V gene data show CDR1 as SQVTM and CDR2 as ANQGSEA. The CDR3 is made up of 13 amino acids.

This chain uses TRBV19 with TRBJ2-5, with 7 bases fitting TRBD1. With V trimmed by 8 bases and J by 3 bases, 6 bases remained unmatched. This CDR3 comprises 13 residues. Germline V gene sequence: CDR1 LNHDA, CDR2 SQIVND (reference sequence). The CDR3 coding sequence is TGTGCCAGTTCAGGGGGAAGGAAAGAGACCCAGTACTTC. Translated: CASSGGRKETQYF.

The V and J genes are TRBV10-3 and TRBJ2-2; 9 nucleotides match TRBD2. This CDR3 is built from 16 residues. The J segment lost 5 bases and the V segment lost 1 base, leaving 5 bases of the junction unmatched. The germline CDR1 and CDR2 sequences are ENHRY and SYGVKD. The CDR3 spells CAISEFKGLATGELFF. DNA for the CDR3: TGTGCCATCAGTGAGTTTAAAGGACTAGCGACCGGGGAGCTGTTTTTT.

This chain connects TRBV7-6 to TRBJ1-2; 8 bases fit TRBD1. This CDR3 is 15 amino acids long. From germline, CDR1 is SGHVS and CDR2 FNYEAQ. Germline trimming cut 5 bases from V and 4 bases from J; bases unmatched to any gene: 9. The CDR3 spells CASSPGTGTFYGYTF. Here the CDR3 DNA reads TGTGCCAGCAGCCCCGGGACAGGAACCTTCTATGGCTACACCTTC. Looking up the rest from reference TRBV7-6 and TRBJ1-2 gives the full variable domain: GAGVSQSPRYKVTKRGQDVALRCDPISGHVSLYWYRQALGQGPEFLTYFNYEAQQDKSGLPNDRFSAERPEGSISTLTIQRTEQRDSAMYRCASSPGTGTFYGYTFGSGTRLTVV.

The CDR3 sequence: CASSDSADFFPGELFF. The DNA for the CDR3 is TGTGCCAGCAGTGACTCAGCCGACTTCTTTCCCGGGGAGCTGTTTTTT. V and J are TRBV6-4 and TRBJ2-2; D is unclear. The CDR3 has 16 amino acids. The V gene lost 0 bases and the J gene lost 6 bases, with 14 bases spanning the gap. Germline V lookup: CDR1 MRHNA, CDR2 SNTAGT.